Following are 10 T cell receptor beta chains from one sample sequenced in a study of patients and donors after allogeneic stem cell transplantation (dated by TCRdb to 2020 to 2021). Library generation was performed with RT-PCR. The sequencer listed for this sample is NextSeq 550. The raw public reads went through TCRdb reprocessing: fastp at Q25, MiXCR clone calling, in-frame beta chains kept. Records with the same CDR3 protein are collapsed into one entry carrying the most frequent genes and DNA. This sample comprises around 27,000 distinct CDR3 sequences, around 7.4% of them detected only once. The top ten clones comprise 45% to 60% of the sample. The specimen was blood, either unsorted or a sorted T cell fraction (not recorded which). The receptor source for this set is a human donor who was either an allogeneic HSCT recipient or a stem cell or donor lymphocyte infusion donor (not recorded which). It is not recorded whose cells these are; they may come from a transplant donor.

This clonotype has ten or more counts. The J gene is TRBJ1-6, the V gene TRBV3-1; 7 positions agree with TRBD1. Germline CDR1 LGHDT, CDR2 YNNKEL (reference sequence). This CDR3 region has 16 residues. With V trimmed by 5 bases and J by 9 bases, 13 bases remained unmatched. The CDR3 reads CASSARTGRTSSPLHF. CDR3 nucleotide sequence: TGTGCCAGCAGCGCCAGGACAGGCCGAACGAGTTCACCCCTCCACTTT.

This clonotype was recorded many times. V is TRBV20-1 and J is TRBJ2-1, with D perhaps TRBD2 (5 bases). V shed 8 bases and J shed 6 bases, with 14 bases lying between them. The CDR3 runs to 12 residues. CDR1 DFQATT and CDR2 SNEGSKA come from the germline V gene (reference sequence). The CDR3 spells CSLKLGLNEQFF. The CDR3, as DNA: TGCAGTCTAAAACTAGGTCTCAATGAGCAGTTCTTC.

This clonotype was counted a few times. For the CDR3, the DNA is TGTGCCAGCAGCTTAGATGGGGGCCTTCGAGAGCAGTTCTTC. Translation gives CASSLDGGLREQFF. The rearrangement joins TRBV11-3 to TRBJ2-1; D perhaps matches TRBD1 (6 bases). Germline V CDR1 and CDR2: SGHNT, YENEEA. This CDR3 comprises 14 residues. V lost 0 bases, J lost 10 bases, and 13 bases lay in between.

The CDR3 DNA reads TGTGCCAGCAGCCTTAGACAGGGAAATTCACCCCTCCACTTT. This encodes CASSLRQGNSPLHF. The chain uses TRBV3-1 and TRBJ1-6, with 7 bases lining up with TRBD1. Germline loops: CDR1 LGHDT, CDR2 YNNKEL (reference sequence). The CDR3 contains 14 residues. V lost 4 bases to trimming and J lost 7 bases; unmatched junction nucleotides: 4.

This chain uses TRBV19 with TRBJ2-3, with no clear D. CDR3 length: 16 amino acids. Trimming took 3 bases from V and 2 from J, leaving 15 bases between them. Germline CDR1 and CDR2: LNHDA and SQIVND (reference sequence). The CDR3 nucleotides are TGTGCCAGTAGTATCAACGCCCAAGAGCACACAGATACGCAGTATTTT. Translating it yields CASSINAQEHTDTQYF.

This clonotype was observed at least ten times. The V call is TRBV12-3 or TRBV12-4, the J call TRBJ2-6, with D uncertain. With 4 bases removed from V and 6 bases from J, the gap between germline ends came to 1 base. There are 11 residues in the CDR3. In DNA form, the CDR3 reads TGTGCCAGCAGTTCGGCCAACGTCCTGACTTTC. Protein product: CASSSANVLTF.

The J gene is TRBJ2-1, the V gene TRBV6-2 or TRBV6-3; 7 bases are shared with TRBD2. CDR3 length: 16 amino acids. With 3 bases clipped from V and 3 bases from J, the junction kept 8 bases outside the gene matches. Germline CDR1 MNHEY, CDR2 SVGEGT. CDR3 amino acids: CASSYPSGGLYNEQFF. The CDR3 DNA sequence: TGTGCCAGCAGTTATCCTTCGGGAGGACTCTACAATGAGCAGTTCTTC.

CDR3 region: CASGAQYTEAFF. DNA of the CDR3: TGTGCCAGCGGGGCCCAGTACACTGAAGCTTTCTTT. The chain joins TRBV27 to TRBJ1-1; a weak D match, TRBD1 (5 bases). With 8 bases removed from V and 3 bases from J, the gap between germline ends came to 10 bases. The germline CDR1 and CDR2 sequences are MNHEY and SMNVEV (reference sequence). The CDR3 consists of 12 residues.

This clonotype has only a few counts. The gene calls are TRBV19 and TRBJ1-1; D unresolved. Deletions cut 3 bases from V and 4 bases from J, with 12 bases between. The CDR3 is made up of 14 amino acids. Germline values: CDR1 LNHDA, CDR2 SQIVND (reference sequence). This CDR3 is CASSIEGSSTEAFF. Here the CDR3 DNA reads TGTGCCAGTAGTATCGAGGGATCAAGCACTGAAGCTTTCTTT.

This clonotype was detected only a few times. The chain couples TRBV5-4 to TRBJ2-7; tentatively, D is TRBD1 (6 bases). CDR1 and CDR2 from the germline V gene are SGHNT and YYREEE (reference sequence). There are 14 residues in the CDR3. The V end lost 1 base, the J end lost 2 bases, and 10 bases lay between the germline ends. For the CDR3, the DNA is TGTGCCAGCAGCTTGAGGCAGGGGCCCTACGAGCAGTACTTC. As protein: CASSLRQGPYEQYF. Full variable domain (remainder filled in from reference TRBV5-4 and TRBJ2-7): ETGVTQSPTHLIKTRGQQVTLRCSSQSGHNTVSWYQQALGQGPQFIFQYYREEENGRGNFPPRFSGLQFPNYSSELNVNALELDDSALYLCASSLRQGPYEQYFGPGTRLTVT.